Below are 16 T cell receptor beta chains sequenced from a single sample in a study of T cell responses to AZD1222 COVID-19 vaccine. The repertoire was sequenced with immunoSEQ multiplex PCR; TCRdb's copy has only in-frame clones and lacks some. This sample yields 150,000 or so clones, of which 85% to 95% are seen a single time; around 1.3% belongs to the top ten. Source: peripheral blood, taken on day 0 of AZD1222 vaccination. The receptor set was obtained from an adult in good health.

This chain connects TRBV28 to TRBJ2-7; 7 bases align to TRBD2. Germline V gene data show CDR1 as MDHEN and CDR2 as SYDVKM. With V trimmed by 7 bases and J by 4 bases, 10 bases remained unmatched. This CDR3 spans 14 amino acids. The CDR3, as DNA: TGTGCCAGCAATAAGGCTAGCGGCTCTTACGAGCAGTACTTC. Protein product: CASNKASGSYEQYF.

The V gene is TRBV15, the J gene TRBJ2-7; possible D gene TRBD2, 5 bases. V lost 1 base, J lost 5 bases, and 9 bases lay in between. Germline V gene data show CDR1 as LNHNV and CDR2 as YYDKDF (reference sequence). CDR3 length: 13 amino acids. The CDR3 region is CATSRAGSDEQYF. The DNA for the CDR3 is TGTGCCACCAGCAGAGCGGGATCCGACGAGCAGTACTTC.

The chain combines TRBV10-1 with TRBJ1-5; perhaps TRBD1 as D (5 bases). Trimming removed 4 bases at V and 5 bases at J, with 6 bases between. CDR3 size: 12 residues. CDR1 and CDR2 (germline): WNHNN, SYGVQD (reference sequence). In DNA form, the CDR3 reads TGCGCCAGCAGTGCGGGGGATCAGCCCCAGCATTTT. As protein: CASSAGDQPQHF.

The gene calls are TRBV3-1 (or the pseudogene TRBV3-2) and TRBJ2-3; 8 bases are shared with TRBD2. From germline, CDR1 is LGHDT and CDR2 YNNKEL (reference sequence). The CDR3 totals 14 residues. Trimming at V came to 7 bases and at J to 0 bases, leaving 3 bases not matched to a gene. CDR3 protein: CASTPGGSTDTQYF. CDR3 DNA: TGTGCCAGCACCCCGGGGGGGAGCACAGATACGCAGTATTTT.

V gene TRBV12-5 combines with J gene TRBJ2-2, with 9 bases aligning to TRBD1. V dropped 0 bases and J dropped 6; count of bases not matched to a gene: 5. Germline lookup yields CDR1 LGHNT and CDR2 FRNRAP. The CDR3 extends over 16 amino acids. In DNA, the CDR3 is TGTGCTAGTGGTTTGGTTACAGGGGGCGATCCCGGGGAGCTGTTTTTT. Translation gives CASGLVTGGDPGELFF.

The CDR3 sequence: CASSVDRVNYGYTF. CDR3 in DNA: TGTGCCAGCAGCGTAGATAGGGTTAACTATGGCTACACCTTC. This rearrangement joins TRBV9 to TRBJ1-2, with no clear D. The CDR3 is 14 residues long. Trimming took off 0 bases at V and 1 base at J, with 7 bases between the two ends. CDR1 and CDR2 from the germline V gene are SGDLS and YYNGEE. Variable domain in full (rest from reference TRBV9 and TRBJ1-2): DSGVTQTPKHLITATGQRVTLRCSPRSGDLSVYWYQQSLDQGLQFLIQYYNGEERAKGNILERFSAQQFPDLHSELNLSSLELGDSALYFCASSVDRVNYGYTFGSGTRLTVV.

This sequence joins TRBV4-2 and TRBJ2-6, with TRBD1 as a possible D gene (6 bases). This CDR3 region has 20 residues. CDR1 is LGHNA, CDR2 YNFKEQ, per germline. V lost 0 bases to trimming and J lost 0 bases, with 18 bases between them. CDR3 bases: TGTGCCAGCAGCCAAGAAGCGATGGTCAGGGGCTTCTCTGGGGCCAACGTCCTGACTTTC. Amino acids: CASSQEAMVRGFSGANVLTF.

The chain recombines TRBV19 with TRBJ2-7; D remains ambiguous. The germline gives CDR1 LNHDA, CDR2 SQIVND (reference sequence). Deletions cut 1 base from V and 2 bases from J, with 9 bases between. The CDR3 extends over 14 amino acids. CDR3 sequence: CASSIGTEPYEQYF. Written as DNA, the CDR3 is TGTGCCAGTAGTATAGGGACCGAACCCTACGAGCAGTACTTC.

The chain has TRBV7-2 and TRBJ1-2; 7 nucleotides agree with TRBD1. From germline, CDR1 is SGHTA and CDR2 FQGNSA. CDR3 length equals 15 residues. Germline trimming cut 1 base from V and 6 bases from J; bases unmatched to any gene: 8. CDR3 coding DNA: TGTGCCAGCAGCTTAGTCCGTGACAGGGTGAATGGCTACACCTTC. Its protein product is CASSLVRDRVNGYTF.

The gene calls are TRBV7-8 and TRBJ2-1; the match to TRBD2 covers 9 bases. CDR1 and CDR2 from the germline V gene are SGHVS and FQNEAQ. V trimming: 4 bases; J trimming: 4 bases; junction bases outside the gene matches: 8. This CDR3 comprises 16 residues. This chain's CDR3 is CASSSGASGMYNEQFF. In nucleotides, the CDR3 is TGTGCCAGCAGCTCAGGGGCTAGCGGGATGTACAATGAGCAGTTCTTC.

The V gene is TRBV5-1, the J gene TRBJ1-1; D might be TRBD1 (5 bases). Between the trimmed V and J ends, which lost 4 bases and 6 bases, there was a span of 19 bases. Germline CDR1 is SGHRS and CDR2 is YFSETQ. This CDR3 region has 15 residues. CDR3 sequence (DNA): TGCGCCAGCAGCGGGGGTAGTAGGGGCTTCGCTGAAGCTTTCTTT. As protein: CASSGGSRGFAEAFF.

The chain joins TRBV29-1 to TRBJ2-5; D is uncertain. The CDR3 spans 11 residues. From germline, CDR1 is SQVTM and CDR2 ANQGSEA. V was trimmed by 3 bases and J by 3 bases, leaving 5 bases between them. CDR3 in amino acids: CSVDIKETQYF. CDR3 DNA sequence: TGCAGCGTTGATATCAAAGAGACCCAGTACTTC.

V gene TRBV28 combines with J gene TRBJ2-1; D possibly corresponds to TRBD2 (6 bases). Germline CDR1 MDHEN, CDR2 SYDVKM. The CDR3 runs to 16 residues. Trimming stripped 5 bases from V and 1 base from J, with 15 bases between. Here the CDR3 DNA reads TGTGCCAGCAGTCGGCCCGGGAGCGGGTCCTACAATGAGCAGTTCTTC. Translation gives CASSRPGSGSYNEQFF. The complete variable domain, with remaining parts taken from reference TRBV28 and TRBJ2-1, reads DVKVTQSSRYLVKRTGEKVFLECVQDMDHENMFWYRQDPGLGLRLIYFSYDVKMKEKGDIPEGYSVSREKKERFSLILESASTNQTSMYLCASSRPGSGSYNEQFFGPGTRLTVL.

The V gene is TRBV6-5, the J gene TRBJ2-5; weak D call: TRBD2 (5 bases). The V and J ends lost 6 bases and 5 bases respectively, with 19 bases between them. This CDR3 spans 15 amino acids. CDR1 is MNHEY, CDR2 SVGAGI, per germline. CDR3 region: CASSPSAGGRETQYF. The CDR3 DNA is TGTGCCAGCAGCCCCTCAGCCGGCGGGCGTGAGACCCAGTACTTC.

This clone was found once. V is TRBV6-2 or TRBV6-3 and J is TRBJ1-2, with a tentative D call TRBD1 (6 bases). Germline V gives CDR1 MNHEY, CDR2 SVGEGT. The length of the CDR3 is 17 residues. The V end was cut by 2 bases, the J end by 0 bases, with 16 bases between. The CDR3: CASSYATGSFANYGYTF. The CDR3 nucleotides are TGTGCCAGCAGTTACGCGACAGGATCGTTTGCTAACTATGGCTACACCTTC.

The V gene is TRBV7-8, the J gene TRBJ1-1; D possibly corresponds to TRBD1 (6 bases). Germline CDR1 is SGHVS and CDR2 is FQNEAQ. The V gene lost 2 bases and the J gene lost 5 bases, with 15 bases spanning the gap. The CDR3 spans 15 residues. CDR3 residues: CASSLLPGAMTEAFF. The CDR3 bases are TGTGCCAGCAGCTTATTGCCAGGGGCGATGACTGAAGCTTTCTTT.